This T cell receptor beta chain was identified during a study of tumor-infiltrating lymphocytes in primary liver carcinoma. Without any cell sorting, about 19-32 mg of bulk tissue yielded co-extracted RNA and DNA. The CDR3 contains 13 residues. Trimming removed 4 bases at V and 4 bases at J, with 10 bases between. CDR1 is LGHNA and CDR2 is YNFKEQ in the germline V gene. As concerns this clonotype: The CDR3 end shows no conserved phenylalanine or tryptophan, and so a read error is likely.

Constant-region priming of around 500 ng total RNA yielded TCR beta cDNA. Nested multiplex PCR, run for three rounds with slightly modified ARM-PCR, yielded TCR beta libraries. Running 10 cycles apiece, the first two PCR rounds relied on TRBV1-TRBV30 forward primers together with a C-beta reverse primer. TCRdb re-derived calls from the multiplex PCR reads in MiXCR, one entry per CDR3 protein. Here the sample spans some 94,000 distinct CDR3 sequences, more than 60% being singletons. The source material was liver tumor tissue from sampling region 5. Stated subset: tumor region T5, tumor centre. This chain joins TRBV4-2 and TRBJ1-1; D not certain. The clonotype comes from a woman aged 55 to 70 with primary liver carcinoma and hepatitis B virus infection. DNA for the CDR3: TGTGCCAGCAGCCGGCCAGAGAGCACTGAAGCTTTCCTT. Translation: CASSRPESTEAFL.